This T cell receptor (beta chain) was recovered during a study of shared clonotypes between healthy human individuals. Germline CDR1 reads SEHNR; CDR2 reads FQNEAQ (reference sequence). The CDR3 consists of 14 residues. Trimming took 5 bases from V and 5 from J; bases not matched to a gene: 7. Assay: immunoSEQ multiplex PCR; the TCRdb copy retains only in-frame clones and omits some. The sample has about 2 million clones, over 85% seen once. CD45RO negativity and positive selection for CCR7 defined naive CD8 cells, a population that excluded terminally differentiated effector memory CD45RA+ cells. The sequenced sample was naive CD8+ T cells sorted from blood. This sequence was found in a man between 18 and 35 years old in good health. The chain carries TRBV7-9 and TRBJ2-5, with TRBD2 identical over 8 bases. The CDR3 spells CASSRGGSAETQYF. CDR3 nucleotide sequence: TGTGCCAGCAGCCGGGGGGGCTCGGCTGAGACCCAGTACTTC.